This TCR beta chain was profiled in a study of blood T cell repertoires in COVID-19. Across the whole study: Italy, Spain and the United States were the sources of the convalescent and acute COVID-19 samples. From T cells, B-cell-depleted T cells, or PBMCs came the material, which was cDNA or gDNA.

Germline V CDR1 and CDR2: LNHDA, SQIVND (reference sequence). V shed 5 bases, J shed 4 bases, and the junction held 11 bases outside the gene matches. This CDR3 is built from 16 residues. Only one count was recorded for this clone. Original handling: How many nucleated cells were present was estimated from reference gene primer amplification. The data were produced by immunoSEQ multiplex PCR, yet TCRdb's version contains in-frame clones alone and is incomplete. The V and J calls and clone size are taken from that table; D and trimming were inferred from the DNA. The repertoire holds about 140,000 clones, with approximately 85% as singletons.

The sample consisted of peripheral blood. This TCR derives from a man aged 50-60 years with acute or convalescent COVID-19. The V call is TRBV19, the J call TRBJ2-3; 8 bases are a match to TRBD1. CDR3 bases: TGTGCCAGTAGTCCGCCCTGGCAGGGGGCCGCAGATACGCAGTATTTT. Translating it yields CASSPPWQGAADTQYF.